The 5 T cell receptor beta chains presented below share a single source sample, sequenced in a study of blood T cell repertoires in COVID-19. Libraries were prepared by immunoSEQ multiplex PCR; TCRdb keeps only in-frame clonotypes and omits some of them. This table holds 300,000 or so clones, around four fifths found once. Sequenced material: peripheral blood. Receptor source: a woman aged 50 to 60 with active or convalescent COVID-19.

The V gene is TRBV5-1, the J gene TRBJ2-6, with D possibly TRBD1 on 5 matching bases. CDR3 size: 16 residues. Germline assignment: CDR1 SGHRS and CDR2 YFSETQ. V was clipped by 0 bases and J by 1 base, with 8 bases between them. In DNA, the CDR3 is TGCGCCAGCAGCTTGGGTCAGGGTTCTGGGGCCAACGTCCTGACTTTC. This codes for CASSLGQGSGANVLTF.

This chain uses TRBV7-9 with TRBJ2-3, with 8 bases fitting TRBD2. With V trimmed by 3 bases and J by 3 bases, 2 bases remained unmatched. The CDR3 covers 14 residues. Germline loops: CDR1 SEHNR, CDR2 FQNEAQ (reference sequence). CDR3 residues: CASSLERGTDTQYF. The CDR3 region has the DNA TGTGCCAGCAGCTTGGAGCGGGGGACAGATACGCAGTATTTT.

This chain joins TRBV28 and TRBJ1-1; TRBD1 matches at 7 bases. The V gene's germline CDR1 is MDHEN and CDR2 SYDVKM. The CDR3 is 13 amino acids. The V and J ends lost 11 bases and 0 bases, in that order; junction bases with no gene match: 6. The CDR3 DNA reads TGTGCCTCCGTAACAGGGGTGAACACTGAAGCTTTCTTT. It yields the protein CASVTGVNTEAFF. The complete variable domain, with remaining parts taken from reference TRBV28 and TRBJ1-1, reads DVKVTQSSRYLVKRTGEKVFLECVQDMDHENMFWYRQDPGLGLRLIYFSYDVKMKEKGDIPEGYSVSREKKERFSLILESASTNQTSMYLCASVTGVNTEAFFGQGTRLTVV.

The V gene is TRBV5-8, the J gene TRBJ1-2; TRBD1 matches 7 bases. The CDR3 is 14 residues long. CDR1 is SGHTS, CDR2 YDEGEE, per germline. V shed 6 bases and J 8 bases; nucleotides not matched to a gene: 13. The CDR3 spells CASNPRQGEWGYTF. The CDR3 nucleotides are TGTGCCAGCAATCCTCGGCAGGGGGAATGGGGCTACACCTTC.

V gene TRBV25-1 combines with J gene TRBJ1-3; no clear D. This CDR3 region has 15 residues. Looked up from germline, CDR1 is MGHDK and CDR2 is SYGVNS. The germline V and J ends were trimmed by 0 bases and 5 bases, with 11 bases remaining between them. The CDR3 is CASSEYPAGRNTIYF. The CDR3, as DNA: TGTGCCAGCAGTGAATACCCGGCAGGTAGAAACACCATATATTTT.